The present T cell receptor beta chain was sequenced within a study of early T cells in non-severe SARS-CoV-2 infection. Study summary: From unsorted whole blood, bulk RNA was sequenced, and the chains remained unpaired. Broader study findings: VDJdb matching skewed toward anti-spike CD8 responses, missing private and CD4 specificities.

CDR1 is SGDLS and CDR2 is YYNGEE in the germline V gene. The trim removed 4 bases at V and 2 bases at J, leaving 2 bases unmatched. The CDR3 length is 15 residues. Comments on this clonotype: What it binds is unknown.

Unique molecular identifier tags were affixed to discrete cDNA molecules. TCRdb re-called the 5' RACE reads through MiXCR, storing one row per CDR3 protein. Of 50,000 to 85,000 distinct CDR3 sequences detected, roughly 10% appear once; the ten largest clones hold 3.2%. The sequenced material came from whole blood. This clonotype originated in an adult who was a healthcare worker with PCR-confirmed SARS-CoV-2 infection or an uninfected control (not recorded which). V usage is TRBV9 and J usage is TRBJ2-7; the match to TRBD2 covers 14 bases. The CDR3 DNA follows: TGTGCCAGCAGCCCGGGACTAGCGGGGGCCTACGAGCAGTACTTC. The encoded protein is CASSPGLAGAYEQYF.